The sequence of this TCR beta chain was determined in a study of blood T cell repertoires in COVID-19. Background on the study: COVID-19 samples, acute and convalescent, were from the United States, Italy and Spain. From T cells, B-cell-depleted T cells, or PBMCs came the material, which was cDNA or gDNA.

Germline lookup yields CDR1 SNHLY and CDR2 FYNNEI. Trimming removed 2 bases at V and 5 bases at J, with 10 bases between. The CDR3 sequence is 13 residues long. Original analysis: Reference gene primer amplification yielded estimated nucleated cell counts. TCRdb's table, derived via immunoSEQ multiplex PCR, lists solely in-frame clones and lacks some. Clonal size and the V and J genes are those of that table, whereas D and trimming came from the DNA. The top ten clones hold about 15% of a sample with some 140,000 clones, 65% to 85% of them seen once. Sequencing was performed on peripheral blood. The origin of this receptor is a woman over 75 with acute or convalescent COVID-19. The J gene is TRBJ2-7, the V gene TRBV2; D is uncertain. DNA of the CDR3: TGTGCCAGCAGTGAACGGCAGGTGGACGAGCAGTACTTC. Its protein is CASSERQVDEQYF. Together with reference TRBV2 and TRBJ2-7, the CDR3 gives the full variable domain: EPEVTQTPSHQVTQMGQEVILRCVPISNHLYFYWYRQILGQKVEFLVSFYNNEISEKSEIFDDQFSVERPDGSNFTLKIRSTKLEDSAMYFCASSERQVDEQYFGPGTRLTVT.